This T cell receptor beta chain was profiled in a study of T cell clones after liver transplantation. About the study: Three of the eight recipients were HCV-positive; the rest had non-autoimmune, non-viral transplant indications.

There are a few counts of this clone. Between the trimmed V and J ends, which lost 2 bases and 8 bases, there was a span of 10 bases. CDR3 length: 13 amino acids. The V gene's germline CDR1 is SGHTA and CDR2 FQGNSA. The repertoire was sequenced with immunoSEQ multiplex PCR; TCRdb's copy has only in-frame clones and lacks some. The sample lists some 61,000 clones, roughly 71% occurring once. The clonotype originates from a human patient who received a liver transplant. Some T cells may trace back to the graft donor. This sample comprised CD4+ T cells from blood, obtained at the 22-month timepoint. The rearrangement uses TRBV7-2 and TRBJ1-5; no firm D call. This chain's CDR3 is CASSLQRGEPQHF. The CDR3 DNA sequence: TGTGCCAGCAGCTTACAGAGAGGAGAGCCCCAGCATTTT.